The 19 T cell receptor beta chains below come from one sample, sequenced in a study of prognosis after radiotherapy for stage I lung cancer. Two rounds of multiplex PCR amplified TCR beta CDR3 from genomic DNA. The use of primers specific to each TRBV and TRBJ gene characterized first-round PCR. Each CDR3 protein gets one entry after TCRdb re-called the multiplex PCR reads with MiXCR. Of around 18,000 distinct CDR3 sequences listed, 29% were seen once; the top ten hold approximately 33%. Source: PBMCs, taken before or after stereotactic body radiation therapy (not recorded which). The receptors originated from a donor at least 50 years old with non-small cell lung cancer.

This clonotype was counted ten times or more. The chain is built from TRBV4-1 and TRBJ1-1; no clear D. This CDR3 is 14 amino acids long. Trimming shortened V by 1 base and J by 0 bases, and 6 bases separated the two germline ends. The germline V gene has CDR1 MGHRA and CDR2 YSYEKL. CDR3 in DNA: TGCGCCAGCAGCCAAGGAGACATGAACACTGAAGCTTTCTTT. Protein: CASSQGDMNTEAFF.

This clonotype appeared many times. The chain uses TRBV4-3 and TRBJ2-1, with TRBD1 identical over 9 bases. The CDR3 length is 18 residues. V shed 1 base and J 9 bases; nucleotides not matched to a gene: 16. Germline CDR1 LGHNA, CDR2 YSLEER. The CDR3 DNA follows: TGCGCCAGCAGCCAAGGTATTCCACGGACAGGGGCCCAGAGTGAGCAGTTCTTC. It translates to CASSQGIPRTGAQSEQFF.

This clonotype has ten or more counts. V gene TRBV4-2 combines with J gene TRBJ2-3; 9 bases agree with TRBD1. Germline V gene sequence: CDR1 LGHNA, CDR2 YNFKEQ. This CDR3 spans 16 amino acids. Trimming at V came to 1 base and at J to 6 bases, leaving 8 bases not matched to a gene. The CDR3 DNA reads TGTGCCAGCAGCCAAGTATCGGGACAGGGTGGTGATACGCAGTATTTT. Translation: CASSQVSGQGGDTQYF.

The chain has TRBV4-1 and TRBJ2-5; TRBD2 matches at 8 bases. CDR1 is MGHRA, CDR2 YSYEKL, per germline. This CDR3 contains 13 residues. V trimming: 4 bases; J trimming: 5 bases; junction bases outside the gene matches: 3. The CDR3 DNA reads TGCGCCAGCAGCCGGTTAGCGGGGGAGACCCAGTACTTC. Its translation is CASSRLAGETQYF.

Ten or more counts support this clonotype. The CDR3 nucleotides are TGTGCCAGCAGTAGACCCGGGACTAGCGAGCAGTACTTC. It encodes CASSRPGTSEQYF. The chain uses TRBV6-1 and TRBJ2-7, with 8 bases that match TRBD2. CDR3 length: 13 residues. Germline CDR1 is MNHNS and CDR2 is SASEGT. The V segment lost 5 bases and the J segment 6 bases; nucleotides outside the gene matches: 6.

This clonotype was counted ten times or more. The rearrangement joins TRBV29-1 to TRBJ2-3, with D possibly TRBD1 on 5 matching bases. The germline gives CDR1 SQVTM, CDR2 ANQGSEA. CDR3 length: 11 residues. V was pared by 3 bases and J by 5 bases, with 6 bases between. CDR3 loop: CSVDQGDTQYF. The CDR3 bases are TGCAGCGTTGATCAGGGAGATACGCAGTATTTT.

This clonotype occurred many times. The chain is built from TRBV2 and TRBJ1-1; D remains ambiguous. Germline CDR1 reads SNHLY; CDR2 reads FYNNEI. CDR3 length: 13 amino acids. The V end lost 6 bases, the J end lost 1 base, and 9 bases lay between the germline ends. CDR3: CASRVQRNTEAFF. CDR3 in DNA: TGTGCCAGCAGAGTACAAAGGAACACTGAAGCTTTCTTT.

This clonotype was seen ten or more times. The V call is TRBV3-1, the J call TRBJ2-1; 9 bases fit TRBD1. This CDR3 region has 13 residues. The V gene end was trimmed by 4 bases and the J gene end by 9 bases; junction bases not matched to a gene: 4. Germline V gene sequence: CDR1 LGHDT, CDR2 YNNKEL (reference sequence). CDR3 protein: CASSPGTGSEQFF. The CDR3 DNA follows: TGTGCCAGCAGCCCCGGGACAGGGTCTGAGCAGTTCTTC.

Notes on this clonotype: With only one base between it and a far larger clone, this is likely a read error. This chain joins TRBV28 and TRBJ1-5; 7 positions agree with TRBD1. The germline V gene has CDR1 MDHEN and CDR2 SYDVKM. The CDR3 runs to 20 residues. The CDR3 region has the DNA TGTGCCAGCAGCCCGGGGGGTTTGACAGGGACAACATATAGCAATCAGCCCAAGCATTTT. Translation: CASSPGGLTGTTYSNQPKHF.

V and J are TRBV2 and TRBJ2-1, with 7 positions matching TRBD1. CDR1 and CDR2 (germline): SNHLY, FYNNEI. The CDR3 has 15 amino acids. V was pared by 9 bases and J by 2 bases, with 10 bases of the junction left unmatched. The CDR3 loop reads CARSQKGQPYNEQFF. The CDR3 DNA reads TGTGCCAGAAGTCAGAAGGGACAGCCCTACAATGAGCAGTTCTTC. The full variable domain, its missing parts supplied by reference TRBV2 and TRBJ2-1, is EPEVTQTPSHQVTQMGQEVILRCVPISNHLYFYWYRQILGQKVEFLVSFYNNEISEKSEIFDDQFSVERPDGSNFTLKIRSTKLEDSAMYFCARSQKGQPYNEQFFGPGTRLTVL.

As to this clonotype: A read error is the likely source, as a far larger clone sits one nucleotide away. The genes are TRBV6-9 and TRBJ1-6; no clear D gene. The CDR3 loop spans 15 amino acids. The germline gives CDR1 MNHGY, CDR2 SVAAGI. Trimming removed 5 bases from V and 6 bases from J, with 14 bases in between. CDR3 in amino acids: CASSEVGTSNSPLHF. The CDR3 nucleotides are TGTGCCAGCAGTGAAGTTGGCACGAGTAATTCACCCCTCCACTTT.

This clonotype was counted at least ten times. The junction differs from germline at one of its ends, possibly a read error. The chain joins TRBV11-2 to TRBJ2-6; no firm D call. The CDR3 contains 13 residues. Germline lookup yields CDR1 SGHAT and CDR2 FQNNGV. CDR3 nucleotides: TGCGCCAGCAGCGCGACCGGGGCCAACGTCCTGACTTTC. Protein sequence: CASSATGANVLTF.

Notes on this clonotype: This may be a read error, as it is one base from a much larger clone. The chain employs TRBV7-2 and TRBJ1-4; D unresolved. The CDR3 length is 13 residues. V gave up 5 bases and J gave up 5 bases, with 9 bases separating them. The germline gives CDR1 SGHTA, CDR2 FQGNSA. The CDR3 coding sequence is TGTGCCAGCAGCAGATCTCGGAATGAAAAACTGTTTTTT. Translation gives CASSRSRNEKLFF.

This clonotype appeared many times. The V gene is TRBV20-1, the J gene TRBJ2-1; TRBD2 matches 12 bases. The CDR3 has 14 residues. V trimming: 6 bases; J trimming: 8 bases; junction bases outside the gene matches: 8. Looked up from germline, CDR1 is DFQATT and CDR2 is SNEGSKA (reference sequence). The chain's CDR3 is CSALPSGRGHEQFF. The CDR3 DNA is TGCAGTGCCCTTCCTAGCGGGAGGGGTCATGAGCAGTTCTTC.

In this sample, this clonotype turned up many times. The chain joins TRBV5-1 to TRBJ2-2, with a weak D call TRBD1 (6 bases). Germline lookup yields CDR1 SGHRS and CDR2 YFSETQ. This CDR3 is built from 15 residues. Trimming removed 0 bases at V and 1 base at J, with 7 bases between. The CDR3 sequence is CASSLEGQNTGELFF. The CDR3, as DNA: TGCGCCAGCAGCTTGGAGGGACAGAACACCGGGGAGCTGTTTTTT. The entire variable domain, with the rest obtained from reference TRBV5-1 and TRBJ2-2, is as follows: KAGVTQTPRYLIKTRGQQVTLSCSPISGHRSVSWYQQTPGQGLQFLFEYFSETQRNKGNFPGRFSGRQFSNSRSEMNVSTLELGDSALYLCASSLEGQNTGELFFGEGSRLTVL.

The chain uses TRBV6-5 and TRBJ2-2; 8 nucleotides align to TRBD2. The CDR3 loop spans 20 amino acids. Germline V gene data show CDR1 as MNHEY and CDR2 as SVGAGI. V was pared by 0 bases and J by 0 bases, with 12 bases of the junction left unmatched. The DNA for the CDR3 is TGTGCCAGCAGTTACTCCGGACCCGGGAGGGCCAGGTCGAACACCGGGGAGCTGTTTTTT. Residues: CASSYSGPGRARSNTGELFF.

Details on this clonotype: It is likely a read error: a sequence one base away is far more abundant. The chain is built from TRBV6-2 or TRBV6-3 and TRBJ1-2; D uncertain. Germline lookup yields CDR1 MNHEY and CDR2 SVGEGT. The V end lost 5 bases, the J end lost 4 bases, and 20 bases lay between the germline ends. The CDR3 runs to 16 residues. CDR3 amino acids: CASSEETRSGAYGYTF. The CDR3 nucleotides read TGTGCCAGCAGTGAAGAGACGAGAAGCGGTGCCTATGGCTACACCTTC.

This clonotype was seen at least ten times. The rearrangement uses TRBV11-2 and TRBJ1-1; D unclear. Trimming removed 3 bases from V and 1 base from J, with 9 bases in between. This CDR3 is 14 amino acids long. The germline V gene encodes CDR1 SGHAT and CDR2 FQNNGV. The CDR3 is CASSLGITNTEAFF. CDR3 sequence (DNA): TGTGCCAGCAGCTTGGGAATAACGAACACTGAAGCTTTCTTT.

This clonotype was found many times. The chain has TRBV4-3 and TRBJ2-3; D perhaps matches TRBD1 (6 bases). V was cut by 1 base and J by 0 bases, with 11 bases left in between. The CDR3 is made up of 16 amino acids. CDR1 is LGHNA, CDR2 YSLEER, per germline. The CDR3 coding sequence is TGCGCCAGCAGCCAAGGAGAGGGGGTTAGCACAGATACGCAGTATTTT. Its protein product is CASSQGEGVSTDTQYF.